The 8 T cell receptor beta chains below were found in one sample sequenced in a study of blood T cell repertoires in COVID-19. Method: immunoSEQ multiplex PCR; TCRdb's copy keeps in-frame clones and lacks some. The data hold about 200,000 clones, with around nine tenths observed a single time. What was sequenced was peripheral blood. These TCRs come from a woman aged 40 to 50 with acute or convalescent COVID-19.

The chain recombines TRBV10-3 with TRBJ1-1, with TRBD1 identical over 10 bases. Trimming took 6 bases from V and 1 from J; bases not matched to a gene: 5. Germline-derived CDR1 and CDR2 are ENHRY and SYGVKD. The CDR3 has 15 residues. CDR3 residues: CAISPWTGGNTEAFF. The CDR3 DNA is TGTGCCATCAGCCCCTGGACAGGGGGGAACACTGAAGCTTTCTTT.

CDR3 sequence reads: CASSGTGAKAFF. The CDR3 DNA follows: TGTGCCAGCAGCGGGACAGGGGCGAAAGCTTTCTTT. This rearrangement joins TRBV9 to TRBJ1-1; 9 bases are shared with TRBD1. V lost 3 bases to trimming and J lost 9 bases; unmatched junction nucleotides: 3. Germline V lookup: CDR1 SGDLS, CDR2 YYNGEE. This CDR3 region has 12 residues.

This sequence joins TRBV9 and TRBJ2-1; tentative D call: TRBD1 (5 bases). V was shortened by 1 base and J by 6 bases, with 5 bases between the two germline ends. Germline V CDR1 and CDR2: SGDLS, YYNGEE. The CDR3 has 12 residues. The chain's CDR3 is CASSVQGNEQFF. The CDR3 coding sequence is TGTGCCAGCAGCGTACAGGGCAATGAGCAGTTCTTC.

The chain is built from TRBV25-1 and TRBJ1-1; no clear D gene. CDR1 and CDR2 from the germline V gene are MGHDK and SYGVNS. The CDR3 loop spans 11 amino acids. The ends were cut back, 0 bases at V and 8 bases at J, with 4 bases in the middle. In nucleotides, the CDR3 is TGTGCCAGCAGTGAATACAGGGAAGCTTTCTTT. This gives the protein CASSEYREAFF.

The chain employs TRBV4-1 and TRBJ1-5; tentative D call: TRBD1 (6 bases). Germline-derived CDR1 and CDR2 are MGHRA and YSYEKL. There are 17 residues in the CDR3. Trimming shortened V by 1 base and J by 0 bases, and 13 bases separated the two germline ends. In DNA, the CDR3 is TGCGCCAGCAGCCAAGGGGGGACACTATATAGCAATCAGCCCCAGCATTTT. It codes for CASSQGGTLYSNQPQHF.

The chain uses TRBV11-3 and TRBJ2-2, with 7 bases identical to TRBD2. The CDR3 is 15 amino acids. Losses at the gene ends were 5 bases for V and 5 bases for J; bases not matched to a gene: 8. Looked up from germline, CDR1 is SGHNT and CDR2 is YENEEA. This CDR3 reads CASSTGGSGTGELFF. CDR3 nucleotide sequence: TGTGCCAGCAGCACCGGGGGGTCCGGGACCGGGGAGCTGTTTTTT.

The V gene is TRBV5-8, the J gene TRBJ2-5, with 8 bases identical to TRBD1. The germline CDR1 and CDR2 sequences are SGHTS and YDEGEE. V shed 4 bases, J shed 10 bases, and the junction held 18 bases outside the gene matches. There are 16 residues in the CDR3. CDR3 amino acids: CASSQGQGLFWWNQYF. In DNA form, the CDR3 reads TGTGCCAGCAGCCAAGGACAGGGATTGTTTTGGTGGAACCAGTACTTC. The whole variable domain, filled in from reference TRBV5-8 and TRBJ2-5, reads EAGVTQSPTHLIKTRGQQATLRCSPISGHTSVYWYQQALGLGLQFLLWYDEGEERNRGNFPPRFSGRQFPNYSSELNVNALELEDSALYLCASSQGQGLFWWNQYFGPGTRLLVL.

The V gene is TRBV11-2, the J gene TRBJ1-4; no firm D call. Germline assignment: CDR1 SGHAT and CDR2 FQNNGV. The CDR3 consists of 11 residues. Trimming removed 3 bases at V and 7 bases at J, with 3 bases between. CDR3 sequence reads: CASSFREKLFF. CDR3 DNA sequence: TGTGCCAGCAGCTTTCGTGAAAAACTGTTTTTT.